The entry that follows covers one TCR beta chain sequence. The record originates from a study of T cell responses to AZD1222 COVID-19 vaccine. The table came from immunoSEQ multiplex PCR; TCRdb's copy has only in-frame clones and leaves some out. Altogether 95,000 to 150,000 clones are present, 80% to 95% being singletons, with the ten largest covering 13% to 15%. The V gene lost 0 bases and the J gene lost 0 bases, with 9 bases spanning the gap. The CDR3 contains 16 residues. CDR1 and CDR2 (germline): GTSNPN, SVGIG (reference sequence). The rearrangement links TRBV30 to TRBJ2-6; no clear D gene. The clonotype originates from an adult in good health. The material sequenced was peripheral blood, taken on day 0 of AZD1222 vaccination. Here the CDR3 reads CAWSVKQSSGANVLTF. DNA of the CDR3: TGTGCCTGGAGTGTAAAACAGAGCTCTGGGGCCAACGTCCTGACTTTC.